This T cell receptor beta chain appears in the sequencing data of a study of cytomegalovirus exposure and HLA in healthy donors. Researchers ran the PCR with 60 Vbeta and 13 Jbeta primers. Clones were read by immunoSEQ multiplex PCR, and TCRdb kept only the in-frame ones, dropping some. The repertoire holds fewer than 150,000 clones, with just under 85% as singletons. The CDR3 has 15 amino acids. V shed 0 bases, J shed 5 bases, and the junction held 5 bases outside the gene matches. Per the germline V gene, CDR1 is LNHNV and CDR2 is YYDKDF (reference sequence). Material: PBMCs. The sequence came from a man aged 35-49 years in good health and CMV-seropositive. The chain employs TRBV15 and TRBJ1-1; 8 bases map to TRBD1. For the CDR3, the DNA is TGTGCCACCAGCAGAGAGCTCACAGGGGGTACTGAAGCTTTCTTT. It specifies CATSRELTGGTEAFF. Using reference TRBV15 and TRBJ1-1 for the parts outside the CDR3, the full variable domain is DAMVIQNPRYQVTQFGKPVTLSCSQTLNHNVMYWYQQKSSQAPKLLFHYYDKDFNNEADTPDNFQSRRPNTSFCFLDIRSPGLGDTAMYLCATSRELTGGTEAFFGQGTRLTVV.